The 10 T cell receptor beta chains given below trace back to one sample, sequenced in a study of shared clonotypes between healthy human individuals. Clones were sequenced by immunoSEQ multiplex PCR, and TCRdb holds only the in-frame ones, with some missing. The sample holds over a million clones, approximately 78% seen once. The specimen was memory CD4+ T cells from PBMCs. The subset was: CD45RA-negative fraction. Receptors were obtained from a man in his late teens or twenties in good health. Some clones in this sample may be carry-over from other donors' samples.

The CDR3, as DNA: TGTGCCAGCAGTCTTAATGGGGGAAGCTACACCGGGGAGCTGTTTTTT. It encodes CASSLNGGSYTGELFF. V and J are TRBV11-3 and TRBJ2-2, with D perhaps TRBD1 or TRBD2 (5 bases each). Germline values: CDR1 SGHNT, CDR2 YENEEA. The V end was cut by 6 bases, the J end by 3 bases, with 17 bases between. The CDR3 runs to 16 residues.

This clone turned up a few times. This chain uses TRBV7-3 with TRBJ2-5, with TRBD1 identical over 7 bases. Per the germline V gene, CDR1 is SGHTA and CDR2 is FQGTGA. The CDR3 has 15 residues. The V gene end was trimmed by 4 bases and the J gene end by 2 bases; junction bases not matched to a gene: 7. The CDR3 nucleotides read TGTGCCAGCAGCTACTCAGGGGGACGGCAAGAGACCCAGTACTTC. Its protein product is CASSYSGGRQETQYF. The full variable domain, rest sourced from reference TRBV7-3 and TRBJ2-5, is GAGVSQTPSNKVTEKGKYVELRCDPISGHTALYWYRQSLGQGPEFLIYFQGTGAADDSGLPNDRFFAVRPEGSVSTLKIQRTERGDSAVYLCASSYSGGRQETQYFGPGTRLLVL.

In DNA, the CDR3 is TGTGCCAGCAGCTTAAGATACCAGGGGGGGTTCTATAGCAATCAGCCCCAGCATTTT. Translated: CASSLRYQGGFYSNQPQHF. V usage is TRBV7-8 and J usage is TRBJ1-5; 7 bases fit TRBD1. The J segment lost 0 bases and the V segment lost 2 bases, leaving 13 bases of the junction unmatched. CDR1 and CDR2 from the germline V gene are SGHVS and FQNEAQ. The CDR3 totals 19 residues.

This chain connects TRBV7-2 to TRBJ2-1; D may be TRBD2 (6 bases). Germline loops: CDR1 SGHTA, CDR2 FQGNSA. Between the trimmed V and J ends, which lost 6 bases and 2 bases, there was a span of 14 bases. CDR3 size: 15 residues. CDR3 residues: CASRSSVIPYNEQFF. The CDR3 bases are TGTGCCAGCAGGTCTAGCGTAATACCCTACAATGAGCAGTTCTTC.

The chain links TRBV28 to TRBJ2-1; maybe TRBD2 (5 bases). The ends were cut back, 5 bases at V and 12 bases at J, with 11 bases in the middle. The CDR3 spans 11 residues. Looked up from germline, CDR1 is MDHEN and CDR2 is SYDVKM. The CDR3 loop is CASSKTLVQFF. The CDR3 DNA follows: TGTGCCAGCAGTAAGACACTAGTGCAGTTCTTC.

This clone has only one observation. This chain uses TRBV6-6 with TRBJ2-3, with TRBD1 matching 7 bases. The CDR3 runs to 14 residues. After removal of 5 bases from V and 1 base from J, the junction contained 3 bases not matched to a gene. Germline V gene data show CDR1 as MNHNY and CDR2 as SVGAGI (reference sequence). CDR3 amino acids: CASSRGQGTDTQYF. The DNA of the CDR3 is TGTGCCAGCAGTCGCGGACAGGGCACAGATACGCAGTATTTT.

This sequence joins TRBV5-1 and TRBJ2-1; 9 bases fit TRBD2. CDR1 is SGHRS and CDR2 is YFSETQ in the germline V gene. The CDR3 has 16 residues. V was pared by 0 bases and J by 6 bases, with 7 bases of the junction left unmatched. The CDR3: CASSLAGGRATNEQFF. The CDR3 DNA reads as TGCGCCAGCAGCTTGGCGGGCGGGAGGGCCACCAATGAGCAGTTCTTC. Looking up the rest from reference TRBV5-1 and TRBJ2-1 gives the full variable domain: KAGVTQTPRYLIKTRGQQVTLSCSPISGHRSVSWYQQTPGQGLQFLFEYFSETQRNKGNFPGRFSGRQFSNSRSEMNVSTLELGDSALYLCASSLAGGRATNEQFFGPGTRLTVL.

The V gene is TRBV7-9, the J gene TRBJ1-1; maybe TRBD1 (5 bases). Germline lookup yields CDR1 SEHNR and CDR2 FQNEAQ (reference sequence). Between the trimmed V and J ends, which lost 0 bases and 8 bases, there was a span of 7 bases. This CDR3 spans 12 amino acids. DNA for the CDR3: TGTGCCAGCAGCTTAGCTCGACAGGAAGCTTTCTTT. Amino acids: CASSLARQEAFF. The variable domain in full, completed from reference TRBV7-9 and TRBJ1-1, reads DTGVSQNPRHKITKRGQNVTFRCDPISEHNRLYWYRQTLGQGPEFLTYFQNEAQLEKSRLLSDRFSAERPKGSFSTLEIQRTEQGDSAMYLCASSLARQEAFFGQGTRLTVV.

V gene TRBV4-3 combines with J gene TRBJ2-1; 10 bases are a match to TRBD2. The CDR3 spans 17 residues. The V gene end was trimmed by 4 bases and the J gene end by 6 bases; junction bases not matched to a gene: 12. Germline CDR1 is LGHNA and CDR2 is YSLEER. CDR3 in amino acids: CASSPRLASGGFNEQFF. The CDR3 DNA reads as TGCGCCAGCAGCCCTAGGCTCGCTAGCGGGGGCTTCAATGAGCAGTTCTTC.

This chain uses TRBV27 with TRBJ2-7; 7 nucleotides agree with TRBD1. The CDR3 totals 15 residues. The V and J ends lost 0 bases and 4 bases, in that order; junction bases with no gene match: 6. The germline V gene encodes CDR1 MNHEY and CDR2 SMNVEV (reference sequence). As DNA, the CDR3 is TGTGCCAGCAGTTTATCGACAGGGATGGGATACGAGCAGTACTTC. It specifies CASSLSTGMGYEQYF.